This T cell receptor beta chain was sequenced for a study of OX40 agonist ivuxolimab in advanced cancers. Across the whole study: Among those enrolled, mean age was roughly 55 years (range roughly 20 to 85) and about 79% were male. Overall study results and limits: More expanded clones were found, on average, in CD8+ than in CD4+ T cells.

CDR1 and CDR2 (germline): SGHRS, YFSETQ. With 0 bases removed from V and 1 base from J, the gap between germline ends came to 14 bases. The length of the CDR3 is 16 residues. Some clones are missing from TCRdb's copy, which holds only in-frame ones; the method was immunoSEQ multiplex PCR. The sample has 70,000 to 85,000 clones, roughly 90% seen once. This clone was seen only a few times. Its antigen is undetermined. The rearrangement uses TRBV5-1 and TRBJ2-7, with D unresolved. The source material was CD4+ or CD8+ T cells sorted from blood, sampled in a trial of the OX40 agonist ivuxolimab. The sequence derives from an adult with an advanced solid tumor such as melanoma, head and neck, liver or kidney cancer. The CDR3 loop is CASSLAVGPPSYEQYF. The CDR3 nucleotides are TGCGCCAGCAGCTTGGCCGTGGGCCCGCCTTCCTACGAGCAGTACTTC.